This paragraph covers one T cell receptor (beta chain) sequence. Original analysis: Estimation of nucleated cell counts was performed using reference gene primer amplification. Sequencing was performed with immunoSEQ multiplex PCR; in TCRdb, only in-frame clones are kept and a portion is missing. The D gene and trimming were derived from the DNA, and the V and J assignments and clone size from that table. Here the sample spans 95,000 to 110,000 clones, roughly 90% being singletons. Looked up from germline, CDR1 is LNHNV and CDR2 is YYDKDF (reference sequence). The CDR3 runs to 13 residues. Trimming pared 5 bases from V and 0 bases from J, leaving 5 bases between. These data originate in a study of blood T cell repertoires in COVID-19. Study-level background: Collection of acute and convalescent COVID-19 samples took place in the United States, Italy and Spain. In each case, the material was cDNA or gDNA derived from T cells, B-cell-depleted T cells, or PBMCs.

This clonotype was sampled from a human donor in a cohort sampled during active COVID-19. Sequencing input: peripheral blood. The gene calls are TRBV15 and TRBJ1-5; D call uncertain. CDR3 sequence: CATSGNSNQPQHF. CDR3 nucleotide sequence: TGTGCCACCAGCGGCAATAGCAATCAGCCCCAGCATTTT.